Here is one T cell receptor (beta chain) with its context. The CDR3 is 16 amino acids. Germline assignment: CDR1 MNHNS and CDR2 SASEGT. The V end was cut by 2 bases, the J end by 4 bases, with 17 bases between. This sample stems from a study of shared T cell receptors in the human thymus. Assay: immunoSEQ multiplex PCR; the TCRdb copy retains only in-frame clones and omits some. The data hold roughly 560,000 clones, with around three quarters observed a single time. This same sample was also taken into another study, of human thymus T cells. Turning to that study: The people who donated were healthy Finnish babies having corrective surgery for congenital heart defects. Thymus was obtained from resections taken during corrective heart surgery. Within thymic and blood repertoires, V and J gene usage appeared to be biased. As related research reported, thymic repertoires overlapped highly among unrelated individuals.

This clonotype was obtained from a boy under two years old with a congenital heart defect. The sequenced sample consisted of thymocytes. The V and J genes are TRBV6-1 and TRBJ2-5; TRBD1 might be the D (6 bases). CDR3 protein: CASSERTRGSAETQYF. CDR3 DNA sequence: TGTGCCAGCAGTGAAAGGACCAGGGGCTCGGCAGAGACCCAGTACTTC.